The rows below give T cell receptor beta chains drawn from one sample of a study of blood T cell repertoires in COVID-19. TCRdb's table, derived via immunoSEQ multiplex PCR, lists solely in-frame clones and lacks some. The sample contains about 350,000 clones, approximately 89% of which appear only once. What was sequenced was peripheral blood. These receptor sequences come from a woman between 55 and 75 years old with COVID-19, enrolled during active disease. The CDR3 runs from the conserved cysteine through the conserved F or W. The D gene is left open where the match is weak. A row's size may be missing; if present it is once, few, many or a size class.

j_call: TRBJ1-4
v_call: TRBV5-6
cdr3_length: 15
clone_size: .
d_call: .
cdr3_nt: TGTGCCAGCACCAGAGGGGGGGCAGTTAATGAAAAACTGTTTTTT
cdr3_aa: CASTRGGAVNEKLFF

j_call: TRBJ1-1
v_call: TRBV11-2
cdr3_length: 13
clone_size: .
d_call: .
cdr3_nt: TGTGCCAGCAGCTTACGGACAATCGCTGAAGCTTTCTTT
cdr3_aa: CASSLRTIAEAFF

j_call: TRBJ1-6
v_call: TRBV15
cdr3_length: 19
clone_size: few
d_call: .
cdr3_nt: TGTGCCACCAGCAGAGATCTTTCGGGGGGCGTCTCCTATAATTCACCCCTCCACTTT
cdr3_aa: CATSRDLSGGVSYNSPLHF

j_call: TRBJ1-2
v_call: TRBV19
cdr3_length: 12
clone_size: .
d_call: .
cdr3_nt: TGTGCCAGTAGTGGACAAAACTATGGCTACACCTTC
cdr3_aa: CASSGQNYGYTF

j_call: TRBJ1-1
v_call: TRBV2
cdr3_length: 14
clone_size: .
d_call: TRBD1
cdr3_nt: TGTGCCAGCAGGTACAGGGGCTTGAACACTGAAGCTTTCTTT
cdr3_aa: CASRYRGLNTEAFF

j_call: TRBJ1-5
v_call: TRBV4-1
cdr3_length: 15
clone_size: .
d_call: .
cdr3_nt: TGCGCCAGCAGCCAAGGCGGGGGGCCAAATCAGCCCCAGCATTTT
cdr3_aa: CASSQGGGPNQPQHF

j_call: TRBJ2-6
v_call: TRBV9
cdr3_length: 19
clone_size: .
d_call: .
cdr3_nt: TGTGCCAGCAGCGTAGCTGCCGAGGGACACCGCTCTGGGGCCAACGTCCTGACTTTC
cdr3_aa: CASSVAAEGHRSGANVLTF

j_call: TRBJ2-7
v_call: TRBV18
cdr3_length: 14
clone_size: few
d_call: TRBD2
cdr3_nt: TGTGCCAGCTCACGGGCATGGGAGGGTTCCGAGCAGTACTTC
cdr3_aa: CASSRAWEGSEQYF

j_call: TRBJ1-1
v_call: TRBV6-5
cdr3_length: 14
clone_size: .
d_call: TRBD1
cdr3_nt: TGTGCCAGCGGGTCCTATGGACAGGGCGCTGAAGCTTTCTTT
cdr3_aa: CASGSYGQGAEAFF

j_call: TRBJ1-1
v_call: TRBV12-3/TRBV12-4
cdr3_length: 12
clone_size: .
d_call: .
cdr3_nt: TGTGCCAGCAGTTTTGTTAACTCTGAAGCTTTCTTT
cdr3_aa: CASSFVNSEAFF

j_call: TRBJ2-3
v_call: TRBV9
cdr3_length: 13
clone_size: once
d_call: TRBD2
cdr3_nt: TGTGCCAGCAGCGGCGGGGGTCCAGATACGCAGTATTTT
cdr3_aa: CASSGGGPDTQYF

j_call: TRBJ1-5
v_call: TRBV7-8
cdr3_length: 17
clone_size: .
d_call: .
cdr3_nt: TGTGCCAGCAGCCCCGGAGTTATCAGCCTCTTCAATCAGCCCCAGCATTTT
cdr3_aa: CASSPGVISLFNQPQHF

j_call: TRBJ1-1
v_call: TRBV19
cdr3_length: 15
clone_size: .
d_call: TRBD1
cdr3_nt: TGTGCCAGTAGTAGGCCGGGACAGTCTAACACTGAAGCTTTCTTT
cdr3_aa: CASSRPGQSNTEAFF

j_call: TRBJ1-2
v_call: TRBV30
cdr3_length: 11
clone_size: once
d_call: .
cdr3_nt: TGTGCCTGGACGGCGGCCTATGGCTACACCTTC
cdr3_aa: CAWTAAYGYTF

j_call: TRBJ1-1
v_call: TRBV4-1
cdr3_length: 17
clone_size: .
d_call: .
cdr3_nt: TGCGCCAGCAGCCAAGAAACGCAGGGATGGGTGAACACTGAAGCTTTCTTT
cdr3_aa: CASSQETQGWVNTEAFF

j_call: TRBJ1-5
v_call: TRBV6-2/TRBV6-3
cdr3_length: 18
clone_size: .
d_call: .
cdr3_nt: TGTGCCAGCAGTTACCCCAATCGACAGGTTATGAGCAATCAGCCCCAGCATTTT
cdr3_aa: CASSYPNRQVMSNQPQHF

j_call: TRBJ2-2
v_call: TRBV19
cdr3_length: 12
clone_size: .
d_call: .
cdr3_nt: TGTGCCAGTACCCTTAACACCGGGGAGCTGTTTTTT
cdr3_aa: CASTLNTGELFF